A single sample gave rise to the 25 T cell receptor beta chains below, sequenced in a study of shared clonotypes between healthy human individuals (dated by TCRdb to the early 2020s). The protocol used for the library was the immunoSEQ multiplex PCR assay. Here the immuneACCESS table is served through TCRdb, limited to in-frame sequences with V and J called. Missing clones are a known gap in these copies; in checked studies unresolved V genes cover under half, and the rest lacks a known reason. The sample table records some 1 million clones; roughly 80% of these occur just once. The ten largest clones take up roughly 1.4% of the sample. Input material: memory CD4+ T cells sorted from blood. Taken with the paper, the label for cell subset or site translates to: CD45RA-negative fraction. Source of these receptors: a man between 18 and 35 years old in good health.

This sequence joins TRBV6-1 and TRBJ2-6; no reliable D call. This CDR3 contains 14 residues. Germline assignment: CDR1 MNHNS and CDR2 SASEGT. V was cut by 10 bases and J by 0 bases, with 10 bases left in between. CDR3 nucleotides: TGTGCCACCGGGCGCAACTCTGGGGCCAACGTCCTGACTTTC. Its protein is CATGRNSGANVLTF.

V gene TRBV19 combines with J gene TRBJ1-2, with a tentative D call TRBD1 (5 bases). CDR3 size: 13 residues. The V gene lost 7 bases and the J gene lost 5 bases, with 14 bases spanning the gap. Germline V CDR1 and CDR2: LNHDA, SQIVND (reference sequence). CDR3 region: CASNLGRSYGYTF. In DNA, the CDR3 is TGTGCCAGTAACCTGGGGCGGTCTTATGGCTACACCTTC.

As to this clone: Given a much more abundant clone one base away, this may be a read error. This rearrangement joins TRBV6-5 to TRBJ1-1; 10 bases map to TRBD1. This CDR3 comprises 14 residues. The germline V gene has CDR1 MNHEY and CDR2 SVGAGI. The V gene end was trimmed by 6 bases and the J gene end by 4 bases; junction bases not matched to a gene: 5. As DNA, the CDR3 is TGTGCCAGCAGCCCGGACAGGGGGGTCACTGAAGCTTTCTTT. Encoded protein: CASSPDRGVTEAFF.

J is TRBJ2-5 and V is TRBV7-2, with 7 bases matching TRBD2. V lost 5 bases to trimming and J lost 4 bases; unmatched junction nucleotides: 10. This CDR3 has 15 residues. CDR1 SGHTA and CDR2 FQGNSA come from the germline V gene. The CDR3 is CASSLGGRGRETQYF. For the CDR3, the DNA is TGTGCCAGCAGCCTGGGCGGGAGAGGAAGAGAGACCCAGTACTTC.

The CDR3: CASKGDRAGWGYTF. The CDR3 DNA reads as TGTGCCAGCAAAGGAGACAGGGCGGGCTGGGGCTACACCTTC. V gene TRBV2 combines with J gene TRBJ1-2; 7 nucleotides line up with TRBD1. The CDR3 loop spans 14 amino acids. With 7 bases clipped from V and 8 bases from J, the junction kept 13 bases outside the gene matches. Germline CDR1 and CDR2: SNHLY and FYNNEI.

This chain's CDR3 is CASSSMPGHGTDTQYF. The CDR3 DNA sequence: TGCGCCAGCAGCTCTATGCCGGGACACGGAACAGATACGCAGTATTTT. J is TRBJ2-3 and V is TRBV5-1, with D maybe TRBD1 (6 bases). The CDR3 has 16 residues. Trimming shortened V by 3 bases and J by 3 bases, and 17 bases separated the two germline ends. Germline V lookup: CDR1 SGHRS, CDR2 YFSETQ.

This clone has only one observation. This rearrangement joins TRBV28 to TRBJ2-2; 7 bases map to TRBD2. This CDR3 comprises 16 residues. Trimming cost V 6 bases and J 5 bases; bases outside gene matches: 12. Germline-derived CDR1 and CDR2 are MDHEN and SYDVKM. The CDR3: CASRAPAGVETGELFF. DNA for the CDR3: TGTGCCAGCAGGGCACCGGCGGGGGTGGAGACCGGGGAGCTGTTTTTT.

There are a few counts of this clone. The chain employs TRBV2 and TRBJ2-3; the D gene is possibly TRBD2 (6 bases). The V gene lost 4 bases and the J gene lost 3 bases, with 11 bases spanning the gap. The V gene's germline CDR1 is SNHLY and CDR2 FYNNEI. The CDR3 covers 14 residues. CDR3 DNA: TGTGCCAGCAGTGTGACTAGGAGGACAGATACGCAGTATTTT. Translation: CASSVTRRTDTQYF.

Only a few counts were recorded for this clone. The identical CDR3 is also encoded by other nucleotide sequences in the sample. This chain connects TRBV5-6 to TRBJ2-2; 12 bases agree with TRBD2. With V trimmed by 0 bases and J by 4 bases, 4 bases remained unmatched. The length of the CDR3 is 17 residues. Looked up from germline, CDR1 is SGHDT and CDR2 is YYEEEE. For the CDR3, the DNA is TGTGCCAGCAGCTTGGGACTAGCGGGGGTGAGCACCGGGGAGCTGTTTTTT. Translating it yields CASSLGLAGVSTGELFF. The full variable domain, its missing parts supplied by reference TRBV5-6 and TRBJ2-2, is DAGVTQSPTHLIKTRGQQVTLRCSPKSGHDTVSWYQQALGQGPQFIFQYYEEEERQRGNFPDRFSGHQFPNYSSELNVNALLLGDSALYLCASSLGLAGVSTGELFFGEGSRLTVL.

Turning to this clone: In the same sample, other DNA sequences code for this CDR3. The chain employs TRBV18 and TRBJ1-1, with TRBD1 as a possible D gene (5 bases). CDR1 is KGHSH, CDR2 LQKENI, per germline. This CDR3 is built from 14 residues. The V and J ends lost 3 bases and 1 base respectively, with 9 bases between them. The CDR3 DNA follows: TGTGCCAGCTCACCCGGGGGAACGAACACTGAAGCTTTCTTT. It specifies CASSPGGTNTEAFF.

The CDR3 DNA sequence: TGCGCCAGCAGCCGGGACGGCGGATACACTGAAGCTTTCTTT. Translated, it gives CASSRDGGYTEAFF. This rearrangement joins TRBV5-1 to TRBJ1-1; the D gene is possibly TRBD1 (5 bases). This CDR3 contains 14 residues. The V end was cut by 4 bases, the J end by 3 bases, with 13 bases between. Germline CDR1 and CDR2: SGHRS and YFSETQ.

The chain carries TRBV9 and TRBJ1-4, with TRBD1 matching 9 bases. The CDR3 totals 15 residues. CDR1 is SGDLS and CDR2 is YYNGEE in the germline V gene. V lost 0 bases, J lost 6 bases, and 3 bases stayed unmatched. The CDR3 loop is CASSVETGGHEKLFF. CDR3 bases: TGTGCCAGCAGCGTAGAGACAGGGGGGCATGAAAAACTGTTTTTT. Full variable domain (rest looked up from reference TRBV9 and TRBJ1-4): DSGVTQTPKHLITATGQRVTLRCSPRSGDLSVYWYQQSLDQGLQFLIQYYNGEERAKGNILERFSAQQFPDLHSELNLSSLELGDSALYFCASSVETGGHEKLFFGSGTQLSVL.

The gene calls are TRBV6-1 and TRBJ1-4, with 7 nucleotides matching TRBD1. CDR1 is MNHNS and CDR2 is SASEGT in the germline V gene. J lost 11 bases, V lost 8 bases, and 8 bases had no gene match. This CDR3 has 12 amino acids. The CDR3 coding sequence is TGTGCCAGCGTGCAGGGGGGAGGCAAACTGTTTTTT. Its translation: CASVQGGGKLFF.

The chain carries TRBV28 and TRBJ1-4; 9 positions match TRBD1. CDR1 and CDR2 from the germline V gene are MDHEN and SYDVKM. This CDR3 comprises 16 residues. After removal of 7 bases from V and 5 bases from J, the junction contained 11 bases not matched to a gene. This CDR3 reads CASNPSLGQGNEKLFF. The CDR3 DNA reads TGTGCCAGCAACCCATCCCTGGGACAGGGAAATGAAAAACTGTTTTTT.

V is TRBV7-2 and J is TRBJ1-5; D is undetermined. This CDR3 is 14 amino acids long. The germline V gene has CDR1 SGHTA and CDR2 FQGNSA. V dropped 5 bases and J dropped 0 bases, with 8 bases sitting between them. This chain's CDR3 is CASSPGYSNQPQHF. CDR3 DNA: TGTGCCAGCAGCCCCGGATATAGCAATCAGCCCCAGCATTTT.

This clone showed up just a few times. This rearrangement joins TRBV18 to TRBJ2-7; perhaps D is TRBD1 or TRBD2 (5 bases each). Trimming removed 6 bases at V and 2 bases at J, with 17 bases between. The CDR3 has 15 residues. The germline V gene encodes CDR1 KGHSH and CDR2 LQKENI. The CDR3: CASSIAGTQAYEQYF. CDR3 bases: TGTGCCAGCTCCATAGCCGGGACGCAAGCCTACGAGCAGTACTTC.

The chain uses TRBV7-9 and TRBJ2-7, with TRBD2 matching 11 bases. The V gene's germline CDR1 is SEHNR and CDR2 FQNEAQ (reference sequence). This CDR3 region has 16 residues. V shed 5 bases, J shed 0 bases, and the junction held 6 bases outside the gene matches. The CDR3 here is CASSLGTSGSSYEQYF. Written as DNA, the CDR3 is TGTGCCAGCAGCCTGGGGACTAGCGGAAGCTCCTACGAGCAGTACTTC.

V usage is TRBV28 and J usage is TRBJ2-3, with D possibly matching TRBD2 (6 bases). Germline V gene lookup returns CDR1 MDHEN and CDR2 SYDVKM. Trimming shortened V by 5 bases and J by 1 base, and 10 bases separated the two germline ends. CDR3 length equals 14 residues. DNA for the CDR3: TGTGCCAGCAGTCCCTGGGGGGGCACAGATACGCAGTATTTT. Amino acid sequence: CASSPWGGTDTQYF.

V gene TRBV7-8 combines with J gene TRBJ2-7; tentatively, D is TRBD2 (7 bases). The V end lost 4 bases, the J end lost 5 bases, and 21 bases lay between the germline ends. Germline-derived CDR1 and CDR2 are SGHVS and FQNEAQ. This CDR3 has 16 amino acids. The CDR3 region has the DNA TGTGCCAGCAGCTCACCCCTTTTGGGGGGGGCCCACGAGCAGTACTTC. Its protein is CASSSPLLGGAHEQYF.

This clone was seen only a few times. This rearrangement joins TRBV19 to TRBJ2-7; 8 positions match TRBD1. The junction had 12 bases not matched to a gene; V was cut back by 4 bases and J by 4 bases. The CDR3 is 16 amino acids. Germline assignment: CDR1 LNHDA and CDR2 SQIVND (reference sequence). The CDR3 loop is CASSRRPGQGGYEQYF. In DNA form, the CDR3 reads TGTGCCAGTAGTAGACGTCCTGGACAGGGTGGTTACGAGCAGTACTTC. The variable domain in full, with the rest retrieved from reference TRBV19 and TRBJ2-7, is DGGITQSPKYLFRKEGQNVTLSCEQNLNHDAMYWYRQDPGQGLRLIYYSQIVNDFQKGDIAEGYSVSREKKESFPLTVTSAQKNPTAFYLCASSRRPGQGGYEQYFGPGTRLTVT.

The sample holds one count of this clone. At one end the junction does not follow the germline gene, possibly because of a read error. V is TRBV4-3 and J is TRBJ2-1; D gene unclear. Per the germline V gene, CDR1 is LGHNA and CDR2 is YSLEER. This CDR3 has 16 amino acids. The CDR3 sequence is CASSQDSAASNNEQFF. DNA of the CDR3: TGCGCCAGCAGTCAAGATTCGGCGGCATCAAACAATGAGCAGTTCTTC.

The chain joins TRBV4-1 to TRBJ1-1; 9 nucleotides agree with TRBD1. Per germline, CDR1 MGHRA and CDR2 YSYEKL. The V gene end was trimmed by 6 bases and the J gene end by 5 bases; junction bases not matched to a gene: 4. CDR3 size: 13 residues. CDR3: CASRRQGETEAFF. CDR3 nucleotides: TGCGCCAGCAGACGACAGGGGGAAACTGAAGCTTTCTTT.

The rearrangement uses TRBV5-1 and TRBJ2-7; 7 bases map to TRBD1. V trimming: 0 bases; J trimming: 7 bases; junction bases outside the gene matches: 10. The CDR3 length is 15 residues. CDR1 is SGHRS, CDR2 YFSETQ, per germline. The CDR3 DNA follows: TGCGCCAGCAGCTTGGTAGGGGGCCAATTGGAGGAGCAGTACTTC. It codes for CASSLVGGQLEEQYF.

The genes are TRBV7-9 and TRBJ2-7; maybe TRBD1 (5 bases). Germline V gives CDR1 SEHNR, CDR2 FQNEAQ (reference sequence). V was cut by 3 bases and J by 3 bases, with 9 bases left in between. The CDR3 consists of 13 residues. For the CDR3, the DNA is TGTGCCAGCAGCTTCCTGCAGGGCTACGAGCAGTACTTC. This encodes CASSFLQGYEQYF.

This clone was observed a single time. This chain links TRBV28 with TRBJ1-2, with D unresolved. Germline V lookup: CDR1 MDHEN, CDR2 SYDVKM. The CDR3 consists of 13 residues. Trimming shortened V by 6 bases and J by 4 bases, and 12 bases separated the two germline ends. CDR3 DNA: TGTGCCAGCAGCGAGGTGCCCCTCTATGGCTACACCTTC. Translation gives CASSEVPLYGYTF.